Below are 30 T cell receptor beta chains sequenced from a single sample in a study of shared clonotypes between healthy human individuals. Sequenced by immunoSEQ multiplex PCR; TCRdb stores in-frame clones only, minus some. The table has under 1 million clones, roughly 96% seen once. Naive CD8 cells were CD45RO-negative, positively selected for CCR7, excluding terminally differentiated effector memory CD45RA+ cells. Sequenced sample: naive CD8+ T cells sorted from blood. The receptors come from a man in his thirties or forties in good health.

The rearrangement joins TRBV4-3 to TRBJ2-7; TRBD2 matches at 9 bases. CDR1 is LGHNA, CDR2 YSLEER, per germline. V lost 3 bases, J lost 2 bases, and 5 bases stayed unmatched. This CDR3 has 15 residues. In DNA form, the CDR3 reads TGCGCCAGCAGCCAGATAGCGGGAGAAACCTACGAGCAGTACTTC. Its protein is CASSQIAGETYEQYF.

V and J are TRBV7-9 and TRBJ2-1, with D uncertain. CDR1 is SEHNR and CDR2 is FQNEAQ in the germline V gene (reference sequence). The CDR3 spans 11 residues. V was clipped by 4 bases and J by 8 bases, with 6 bases between them. The CDR3 DNA follows: TGTGCCAGCAGCTGGAGTGATGAGCAGTTCTTC. Its protein is CASSWSDEQFF.

V and J are TRBV7-9 and TRBJ2-7; D might be TRBD1 (7 bases). V was cut by 5 bases and J by 2 bases, with 13 bases left in between. CDR1 is SEHNR, CDR2 FQNEAQ, per germline (reference sequence). CDR3 length: 14 amino acids. CDR3 DNA: TGTGCCAGCAGCAAACAGGGGAGGCCCTACGAGCAGTACTTC. It encodes CASSKQGRPYEQYF.

Turning to this clone: The identical CDR3 is also encoded by other nucleotide sequences in the sample. The chain's CDR3 is CASSLWGNYEQYF. The CDR3 DNA reads as TGTGCCAGCAGTTTATGGGGGAATTACGAGCAGTACTTC. The rearrangement links TRBV27 to TRBJ2-7; D is tentatively TRBD1 or TRBD2 (5 bases each). This CDR3 has 13 amino acids. Germline V CDR1 and CDR2: MNHEY, SMNVEV (reference sequence). V was shortened by 1 base and J by 4 bases, with 8 bases between the two germline ends.

This clone turned up a few times. Other DNA sequences in this sample translate to the same CDR3. This sequence joins TRBV7-9 and TRBJ1-4; D is uncertain. The CDR3 is made up of 12 amino acids. With 1 base removed from V and 6 bases from J, the gap between germline ends came to 3 bases. CDR1 and CDR2 from the germline V gene are SEHNR and FQNEAQ (reference sequence). The CDR3 region has the DNA TGTGCCAGCAGCTTAGAAGATGAAAAACTGTTTTTT. Amino acids: CASSLEDEKLFF.

This chain joins TRBV7-6 and TRBJ1-1, with 7 bases aligning to TRBD1. Trimming took 5 bases from V and 0 from J; bases not matched to a gene: 6. Germline V gene data show CDR1 as SGHVS and CDR2 as FNYEAQ. This CDR3 contains 15 residues. The CDR3 protein is CASSPTGTVNTEAFF. The CDR3 coding sequence is TGTGCCAGCAGCCCTACCGGGACAGTGAACACTGAAGCTTTCTTT.

V is TRBV27 and J is TRBJ2-7; 7 bases align to TRBD1. This CDR3 has 15 amino acids. The V gene's germline CDR1 is MNHEY and CDR2 SMNVEV (reference sequence). Trimming cost V 6 bases and J 0 bases; bases outside gene matches: 8. The CDR3 sequence: CASRTSGGSSYEQYF. As DNA, the CDR3 is TGTGCCAGCAGAACCTCAGGGGGAAGCTCCTACGAGCAGTACTTC.

The chain is built from TRBV25-1 and TRBJ2-2; the D call may be TRBD1 or TRBD2 (5 bases each). V was cut by 0 bases and J by 4 bases, with 9 bases left in between. The CDR3 has 15 residues. Per germline, CDR1 MGHDK and CDR2 SYGVNS. The CDR3 nucleotides read TGTGCCAGCAGTGAATATAAGGGGAGCACCGGGGAGCTGTTTTTT. Its protein product is CASSEYKGSTGELFF. The full variable domain, rest sourced from reference TRBV25-1 and TRBJ2-2, is EADIYQTPRYLVIGTGKKITLECSQTMGHDKMYWYQQDPGMELHLIHYSYGVNSTEKGDLSSESTVSRIRTEHFPLTLESARPSHTSQYLCASSEYKGSTGELFFGEGSRLTVL.

The chain carries TRBV7-9 and TRBJ2-3, with D unclear. This CDR3 has 13 residues. V dropped 5 bases and J dropped 4 bases, with 10 bases sitting between them. Germline CDR1 reads SEHNR; CDR2 reads FQNEAQ (reference sequence). CDR3: CASSTPPADTQYF. CDR3 bases: TGTGCCAGCAGCACGCCCCCGGCAGATACGCAGTATTTT.

The chain recombines TRBV18 with TRBJ1-2; the match to TRBD1 covers 7 bases. Germline loops: CDR1 KGHSH, CDR2 LQKENI. The V segment lost 5 bases and the J segment 2 bases; nucleotides outside the gene matches: 11. The CDR3 is made up of 16 amino acids. The CDR3 DNA reads TGTGCCAGCTCAGCAGGGGGGGCGGATGGAAACTATGGCTACACCTTC. It is translated as CASSAGGADGNYGYTF.

The chain joins TRBV2 to TRBJ1-1; the D is unclear. This CDR3 has 13 residues. Germline CDR1 reads SNHLY; CDR2 reads FYNNEI. Trimming removed 5 bases at V and 1 base at J, with 8 bases between. Here the CDR3 reads CASSPAGNTEAFF. The CDR3 DNA is TGTGCCAGCAGTCCAGCTGGGAACACTGAAGCTTTCTTT.

The CDR3 loop is CASSFGTGEVYEQYF. CDR3 nucleotides: TGTGCCAGCAGTTTTGGGACAGGGGAGGTGTACGAGCAGTACTTC. The V call is TRBV6-5, the J call TRBJ2-7; 10 bases line up with TRBD1. The germline V gene has CDR1 MNHEY and CDR2 SVGAGI. V was clipped by 4 bases and J by 4 bases; unmatched bases: 7. The CDR3 consists of 15 residues.

V gene TRBV29-1 combines with J gene TRBJ2-7; 9 bases are shared with TRBD1. The germline V gene has CDR1 SQVTM and CDR2 ANQGSEA. V dropped 7 bases and J dropped 4; count of bases not matched to a gene: 11. This CDR3 spans 14 amino acids. The CDR3 loop is CSARDREGLYEQYF. CDR3 sequence (DNA): TGCAGCGCCAGGGACAGGGAGGGACTATACGAGCAGTACTTC.

The chain carries TRBV21-1 and TRBJ1-4. TRBV21-1 is termed a pseudogene. This CDR3 spans 14 amino acids. CDR3 DNA: TGTGCCAGCAGCAAAGTGTCTCTGATGGAAAAACTGTTTTTT. Translated, it gives CASSKVSLMEKLFF.

CDR3 loop: CASSLIQGDTQYF. The CDR3 DNA sequence: TGCGCCAGCAGTTTAATCCAGGGAGATACGCAGTATTTT. The chain recombines TRBV10-1 with TRBJ2-3, with a tentative D call TRBD1 (5 bases). V lost 5 bases and J lost 5, with 11 bases in between. Germline V CDR1 and CDR2: WNHNN, SYGVQD (reference sequence). CDR3 length: 13 residues.

DNA of the CDR3: TGTGCCAGCAGCATCCCGGGACAGTCCCCTCTCTCTGGAAACACCATATATTTT. Its protein product is CASSIPGQSPLSGNTIYF. The chain joins TRBV21-1 to TRBJ1-3; the table gives TRBD1 as D, unverified against the DNA. TRBV21-1 is a known pseudogene. There are 18 residues in the CDR3.

This chain links TRBV5-4 with TRBJ2-7; TRBD2 is a possible D gene (5 bases). The CDR3 runs to 14 residues. Deletions cut 2 bases from V and 3 bases from J, with 12 bases between. Germline CDR1 is SGHNT and CDR2 is YYREEE (reference sequence). The CDR3 protein is CASSFAGLHYEQYF. Here the CDR3 DNA reads TGTGCCAGCAGCTTCGCGGGCCTACACTACGAGCAGTACTTC.

This sequence joins TRBV7-2 and TRBJ1-2; TRBD1 agrees at 10 bases. Germline trimming cut 5 bases from V and 8 bases from J; bases unmatched to any gene: 8. The CDR3 spans 14 residues. Per the germline V gene, CDR1 is SGHTA and CDR2 is FQGNSA. The CDR3 bases are TGTGCCAGCAGCCGACGACAGGGGGCAGGGGGCTACACCTTC. Its protein product is CASSRRQGAGGYTF. Full variable domain (rest looked up from reference TRBV7-2 and TRBJ1-2): GAGVSQSPSNKVTEKGKDVELRCDPISGHTALYWYRQSLGQGLEFLIYFQGNSAPDKSGLPSDRFSAERTGGSVSTLTIQRTQQEDSAVYLCASSRRQGAGGYTFGSGTRLTVV.

V gene TRBV7-9 combines with J gene TRBJ2-7, with TRBD1 matching over 7 bases. CDR3 length equals 13 residues. J lost 5 bases, V lost 5 bases, and 6 bases had no gene match. From germline, CDR1 is SEHNR and CDR2 FQNEAQ (reference sequence). The CDR3 here is CASSLDRLNEQYF. The CDR3 nucleotides are TGTGCCAGCAGCCTGGACAGGCTCAACGAGCAGTACTTC. Full variable domain (outside the CDR3, taken from reference TRBV7-9 and TRBJ2-7): DTGVSQNPRHKITKRGQNVTFRCDPISEHNRLYWYRQTLGQGPEFLTYFQNEAQLEKSRLLSDRFSAERPKGSFSTLEIQRTEQGDSAMYLCASSLDRLNEQYFGPGTRLTVT.

The chain uses TRBV6-5 and TRBJ2-7, with TRBD1 identical over 8 bases. Germline values: CDR1 MNHEY, CDR2 SVGAGI. The CDR3 loop spans 16 amino acids. Losses at the gene ends were 0 bases for V and 2 bases for J; bases not matched to a gene: 6. The CDR3 reads CASSYSNRGSAYEQYF. CDR3 sequence (DNA): TGTGCCAGCAGTTACTCTAACAGGGGGTCTGCCTACGAGCAGTACTTC.

This chain links TRBV7-8 with TRBJ2-7, with D unclear. Germline V gene lookup returns CDR1 SGHVS and CDR2 FQNEAQ. V was clipped by 1 base and J by 0 bases, with 13 bases between them. This CDR3 contains 16 residues. Here the CDR3 reads CASSLVGGLSSYEQYF. The CDR3 DNA reads TGTGCCAGCAGCTTAGTTGGCGGCCTGAGCTCCTACGAGCAGTACTTC.

The sample holds one count of this clone. This sequence joins TRBV4-1 and TRBJ1-1; D remains unclear. The length of the CDR3 is 12 residues. Trimming removed 0 bases from V and 10 bases from J, with 9 bases in between. Germline V CDR1 and CDR2: MGHRA, YSYEKL. In nucleotides, the CDR3 is TGCGCCAGCAGCCAAGATCTATATTCAGCTTTCTTT. Translating gives CASSQDLYSAFF.

This chain links TRBV4-3 with TRBJ1-2, with D possibly being TRBD1 (6 bases). CDR1 LGHNA and CDR2 YSLEER come from the germline V gene. Trimming pared 5 bases from V and 0 bases from J, leaving 10 bases between. The CDR3 totals 14 residues. As DNA, the CDR3 is TGCGCCAGCAGCTACCAGGGGTCTAACTATGGCTACACCTTC. Protein product: CASSYQGSNYGYTF.

This chain joins TRBV20-1 and TRBJ2-1, with D unclear. CDR1 DFQATT and CDR2 SNEGSKA come from the germline V gene (reference sequence). V lost 5 bases to trimming and J lost 5 bases, with 7 bases between them. This CDR3 has 11 residues. DNA for the CDR3: TGCAGTGCTCCCCGGAACAATGAGCAGTTCTTC. Translated: CSAPRNNEQFF.

The J gene is TRBJ2-7, the V gene TRBV29-1; a weak D match, TRBD1 (6 bases). Trimming shortened V by 1 base and J by 4 bases, and 14 bases separated the two germline ends. Germline CDR1 and CDR2: SQVTM and ANQGSEA. This CDR3 region has 14 residues. CDR3 region: CSVEVLGGQYEQYF. CDR3 coding DNA: TGCAGCGTTGAAGTACTTGGGGGACAATACGAGCAGTACTTC.

V gene TRBV19 combines with J gene TRBJ1-2; D is ambiguous. CDR3 size: 17 residues. From germline, CDR1 is LNHDA and CDR2 SQIVND (reference sequence). The V gene lost 0 bases and the J gene lost 2 bases, with 16 bases spanning the gap. CDR3 residues: CASSIDRPPDGNYGYTF. CDR3 in DNA: TGTGCCAGTAGTATAGATCGCCCCCCGGACGGAAACTATGGCTACACCTTC.

Only one count was recorded for this clone. The V gene is TRBV18, the J gene TRBJ2-3, with D maybe TRBD1 (5 bases). CDR1 and CDR2 (germline): KGHSH, LQKENI. The CDR3 sequence is 16 residues long. Trimming took 4 bases from V and 0 from J, leaving 14 bases between them. CDR3 coding DNA: TGTGCCAGCTCACAGTTTCTGGACACTAGCACAGATACGCAGTATTTT. Protein sequence: CASSQFLDTSTDTQYF.

CDR3 DNA: TGTGCCAGCAGCGATACGAGGGGGGGCCTCGACGAGCAGTACTTC. It specifies CASSDTRGGLDEQYF. The gene calls are TRBV7-9 and TRBJ2-7; TRBD2 might be the D (7 bases). The CDR3 spans 15 residues. V dropped 5 bases and J dropped 5 bases, with 19 bases sitting between them. In germline, CDR1 is SEHNR, CDR2 FQNEAQ (reference sequence).

The chain uses TRBV19 and TRBJ2-1, with 11 bases that match TRBD2. With 10 bases clipped from V and 7 bases from J, the junction kept 9 bases outside the gene matches. Germline V gene lookup returns CDR1 LNHDA and CDR2 SQIVND (reference sequence). This CDR3 region has 14 residues. The CDR3 region has the DNA TGTGCCACCGACTGGTCTAGCGGGAGGAATGAGCAGTTCTTC. It codes for CATDWSSGRNEQFF.

In this sample, this clone turned up a few times. Other DNA sequences in this specimen translate into the identical CDR3. This sequence joins TRBV19 and TRBJ2-7; tentative D call: TRBD2 (5 bases). Trimming took off 3 bases at V and 3 bases at J, with 12 bases between the two ends. This CDR3 has 14 amino acids. CDR1 LNHDA and CDR2 SQIVND come from the germline V gene (reference sequence). CDR3 nucleotides: TGTGCCAGTAGTATCGCGGCTAGCAGCTACGAGCAGTACTTC. It encodes CASSIAASSYEQYF. The entire variable domain, with the rest obtained from reference TRBV19 and TRBJ2-7, is as follows: DGGITQSPKYLFRKEGQNVTLSCEQNLNHDAMYWYRQDPGQGLRLIYYSQIVNDFQKGDIAEGYSVSREKKESFPLTVTSAQKNPTAFYLCASSIAASSYEQYFGPGTRLTVT.